This T cell receptor beta chain was identified during a study of beta chain features in type 1 diabetes. This clone appeared a few times. The investigators reverse transcribed all of the isolated RNA, so they sequenced expressed TCRB transcripts. TCRdb's copy holds only in-frame clones and misses some; the assay was immunoSEQ multiplex PCR. The sample records 900,000 or so clones, roughly a sixth being singletons. CDR1 is LNHNV, CDR2 YYDKDF, per germline (reference sequence). After removal of 1 base from V and 6 bases from J, the junction contained 15 bases not matched to a gene. The CDR3 consists of 18 residues.

Source material: naive CD4+ T cells from blood. The clonotype originates from a woman under 30 in good health. The chain links TRBV15 to TRBJ2-1, with 7 bases matching TRBD1. The CDR3 region has the DNA TGTGCCACCAGCAGAGTGGTCAGGGGGACAGTCCTTCGCAATGAGCAGTTCTTC. Translation: CATSRVVRGTVLRNEQFF. The full variable domain, its missing parts supplied by reference TRBV15 and TRBJ2-1, is DAMVIQNPRYQVTQFGKPVTLSCSQTLNHNVMYWYQQKSSQAPKLLFHYYDKDFNNEADTPDNFQSRRPNTSFCFLDIRSPGLGDTAMYLCATSRVVRGTVLRNEQFFGPGTRLTVL.